What follows is one TCR beta chain and its context. Its antigen is still unknown. The read gets to within 3 residues of the CDR3 end, and the germline J gene fills in the rest. Profiling relied on immunoSEQ multiplex PCR, and the TCRdb table lists in-frame clones only, not all of them. The sample has some 50,000 clones. The data belong to a study of T cells in women clearing cervical HPV infection. Study summary: Cases were women with histologically confirmed HPV16-related CIN3 or worse, including a couple of invasive cancers. Blood came at first lesion visit for cases, post-clearance for controls. HLA type stays a possible confounder, typing being limited. Findings and limits, study-wide: Combining TCR richness with V gene abundances gave roughly 0.8 AUC.

CDR1 is KGHDR and CDR2 is SFDVKD in the germline V gene. The V segment lost 4 bases and the J segment 4 bases; nucleotides outside the gene matches: 4. CDR3 length equals 15 residues. The clonotype comes from a woman between 18 and 70 years old with a cervical HPV16 infection that either progressed to CIN3+ or cleared (not recorded which). The chain recombines TRBV24-1 with TRBJ2-3; 10 bases map to TRBD1. The source material was blood buffy coat. CDR3: CATSEPGQGADTQYF. CDR3 DNA (partial): TGTGCCACCAGTGAACCCGGACAGGGGGCAGATACG.